A single sample is the source of the 25 T cell receptor beta chains below, sequenced in a study of blood T cell repertoires in COVID-19. Clones were read by immunoSEQ multiplex PCR, and TCRdb kept only the in-frame ones, dropping some. The sample includes about 50,000 clones, approximately 85% seen only once; the top ten take approximately 15%. Input material: peripheral blood. These receptors were collected from a human donor in a cohort sampled during active COVID-19.

The rearrangement joins TRBV11-2 to TRBJ2-6; tentative D call: TRBD2 (7 bases). The CDR3 has 18 residues. CDR1 and CDR2 from the germline V gene are SGHAT and FQNNGV. Trimming pared 6 bases from V and 0 bases from J, leaving 18 bases between. The CDR3 bases are TGTGCCAGCAGGGAGGGTCGCGGGGGCCGCTCTGGGGCCAACGTCCTGACTTTC. Translated: CASREGRGGRSGANVLTF.

This chain links TRBV5-5 with TRBJ2-5; 11 positions agree with TRBD2. This CDR3 comprises 17 residues. V lost 5 bases to trimming and J lost 2 bases; unmatched junction nucleotides: 11. Germline lookup yields CDR1 SGHKS and CDR2 YYEKEE (reference sequence). Here the CDR3 DNA reads TGTGCCAGCAGGTGGTCTAGCGGGGGGCTTGAACAAGAGACCCAGTACTTC. It specifies CASRWSSGGLEQETQYF.

This clone occurred a few times. V is TRBV16 and J is TRBJ1-5, with 10 nucleotides matching TRBD1. CDR1 is KGHSY and CDR2 is FQNENV in the germline V gene. The CDR3 contains 16 residues. Trimming at V came to 4 bases and at J to 0 bases, leaving 3 bases not matched to a gene. The CDR3 sequence is CASSPGQGSSNQPQHF. The CDR3 region has the DNA TGTGCCAGCAGCCCGGGACAGGGGTCTAGCAATCAGCCCCAGCATTTT.

The chain joins TRBV12-5 to TRBJ1-1; D uncertain. This CDR3 comprises 12 residues. V lost 2 bases to trimming and J lost 4 bases, with 5 bases between them. Germline V gives CDR1 LGHNT, CDR2 FRNRAP. CDR3 bases: TGTGCTAGTGGTTTGAGGAGCACTGAAGCTTTCTTT. It yields the protein CASGLRSTEAFF.

V is TRBV6-2 or TRBV6-3 and J is TRBJ1-2; D uncertain. Looked up from germline, CDR1 is MNHEY and CDR2 is SVGEGT. Deletions cut 0 bases from V and 2 bases from J, with 7 bases between. This CDR3 region has 14 residues. The CDR3 reads CASSYSAENYGYTF. The DNA for the CDR3 is TGTGCCAGCAGTTACTCGGCAGAAAACTATGGCTACACCTTC.

J is TRBJ2-5 and V is TRBV5-4; 9 nucleotides line up with TRBD2. V gave up 7 bases and J gave up 5 bases; unmatched junction bases: 12. Germline assignment: CDR1 SGHNT and CDR2 YYREEE (reference sequence). The CDR3 has 15 amino acids. Here the CDR3 reads CASRRGVAGDETQYF. The CDR3 region has the DNA TGTGCCAGCCGCCGGGGGGTAGCGGGAGACGAGACCCAGTACTTC.

This chain links TRBV19 with TRBJ2-5; 7 bases agree with TRBD2. The germline V gene has CDR1 LNHDA and CDR2 SQIVND (reference sequence). V dropped 5 bases and J dropped 2; count of bases not matched to a gene: 14. The CDR3 contains 17 residues. Here the CDR3 reads CASSHNPLADLQETQYF. CDR3 DNA sequence: TGTGCCAGTAGTCATAACCCTCTAGCGGACCTGCAAGAGACCCAGTACTTC.

The V gene is TRBV7-8, the J gene TRBJ1-5, with 10 bases that match TRBD1. The V segment lost 1 base and the J segment 9 bases; nucleotides outside the gene matches: 6. The CDR3 totals 15 residues. CDR1 and CDR2 (germline): SGHVS, FQNEAQ. The CDR3 here is CASSLGDRGLGPQHF. The CDR3 DNA follows: TGTGCCAGCAGCTTAGGGGACAGGGGACTTGGGCCCCAGCATTTT.

The rearrangement links TRBV2 to TRBJ1-2; D is undetermined. The V end lost 0 bases, the J end lost 8 bases, and 10 bases lay between the germline ends. The CDR3 has 13 amino acids. Germline lookup yields CDR1 SNHLY and CDR2 FYNNEI. The CDR3 coding sequence is TGTGCCAGCAGTGAAGCGCTCGGGGTAGGCTACACCTTC. It translates to CASSEALGVGYTF.

The CDR3 loop is CASSPSGRSYNEQFF. The CDR3 DNA sequence: TGTGCCAGCAGCCCTAGCGGGAGGAGTTACAATGAGCAGTTCTTC. This chain connects TRBV9 to TRBJ2-1; the match to TRBD2 covers 11 bases. The CDR3 consists of 15 residues. Trimming took 4 bases from V and 4 from J; bases not matched to a gene: 4. The V gene's germline CDR1 is SGDLS and CDR2 YYNGEE.

The chain recombines TRBV6-5 with TRBJ1-3; unclear D gene. The CDR3 extends over 16 amino acids. The V gene's germline CDR1 is MNHEY and CDR2 SVGAGI. Trimming pared 0 bases from V and 1 base from J, leaving 10 bases between. CDR3 protein: CASSYSRLISGNTIYF. The CDR3 DNA sequence: TGTGCCAGCAGTTACTCGCGTCTAATATCTGGAAACACCATATATTTT.

This clone is judged medium-sized. The CDR3 DNA reads as TGCAGTGCTAGTGGACTAGCGGCCTACAATGAGCAGTTCTTC. Translated, it gives CSASGLAAYNEQFF. The gene calls are TRBV20-1 and TRBJ2-1; 10 nucleotides agree with TRBD2. Germline CDR1 reads DFQATT; CDR2 reads SNEGSKA (reference sequence). The V gene end was trimmed by 3 bases and the J gene end by 2 bases; junction bases not matched to a gene: 1. The CDR3 length is 14 residues.

This sequence joins TRBV9 and TRBJ1-1; TRBD1 matches at 7 bases. CDR1 and CDR2 (germline): SGDLS, YYNGEE. The CDR3 is 16 amino acids. Trimming removed 0 bases from V and 5 bases from J; junction bases left unmatched: 10. The chain's CDR3 is CASSVELGGAGTEAFF. In nucleotides, the CDR3 is TGTGCCAGCAGCGTAGAGCTAGGGGGCGCAGGTACTGAAGCTTTCTTT.

The CDR3 nucleotides read TGTGCCAGCAGTTTATCAGGCGGTCACTATGGCTACACCTTC. It is translated as CASSLSGGHYGYTF. The V call is TRBV27, the J call TRBJ1-2, with D unresolved. Germline V CDR1 and CDR2: MNHEY, SMNVEV (reference sequence). With 0 bases removed from V and 3 bases from J, the gap between germline ends came to 8 bases. The CDR3 consists of 14 residues.

The chain combines TRBV6-5 with TRBJ1-1, with D possibly matching TRBD1 (6 bases). CDR3 size: 12 residues. In germline, CDR1 is MNHEY, CDR2 SVGAGI. V lost 5 bases and J lost 5, with 9 bases in between. The CDR3 DNA reads TGTGCCAGCAGTCTCAGGGGAACTGAAGCTTTCTTT. Translating gives CASSLRGTEAFF.

This chain links TRBV19 with TRBJ2-3, with 10 positions matching TRBD2. The V and J ends lost 4 bases and 3 bases, in that order; junction bases with no gene match: 7. This CDR3 region has 16 residues. CDR1 and CDR2 from the germline V gene are LNHDA and SQIVND (reference sequence). The CDR3 nucleotides read TGTGCCAGTAGTACTAGCGGGAGAATCGGGACAGATACGCAGTATTTT. It encodes CASSTSGRIGTDTQYF.

For the CDR3, the DNA is TGTGCCACCAGCCGTAGCGGTGGCTCCTACAATGAGCAGTTCTTC. It codes for CATSRSGGSYNEQFF. The rearrangement links TRBV15 to TRBJ2-1, with D possibly being TRBD2 (6 bases). CDR1 is LNHNV and CDR2 is YYDKDF in the germline V gene (reference sequence). The CDR3 loop spans 15 amino acids. Trimming pared 5 bases from V and 0 bases from J, leaving 11 bases between.

This clone was counted only a few times. V is TRBV6-5 and J is TRBJ2-1, with TRBD2 matching 11 bases. Germline trimming cut 6 bases from V and 4 bases from J; bases unmatched to any gene: 5. The germline V gene encodes CDR1 MNHEY and CDR2 SVGAGI. This CDR3 region has 15 residues. The CDR3 is CASRTGTSGYNEQFF. CDR3 coding DNA: TGTGCCAGCAGAACCGGGACTAGCGGTTACAATGAGCAGTTCTTC.

This clone was picked up one time. The rearrangement links TRBV27 to TRBJ2-2; tentatively, D is TRBD1 (5 bases). Trimming took off 1 base at V and 6 bases at J, with 12 bases between the two ends. Germline assignment: CDR1 MNHEY and CDR2 SMNVEV (reference sequence). The CDR3 contains 15 residues. The CDR3: CASSLLKGVPGELFF. CDR3 coding DNA: TGTGCCAGCAGTTTATTGAAAGGGGTCCCCGGGGAGCTGTTTTTT.

The chain links TRBV5-4 to TRBJ2-5; weak D call: TRBD1 (6 bases). Trimming took off 3 bases at V and 3 bases at J, with 12 bases between the two ends. Germline V CDR1 and CDR2: SGHNT, YYREEE (reference sequence). This CDR3 has 14 residues. The CDR3 coding sequence is TGTGCCAGCAGCTACGGACAGAGGGAAGAGACCCAGTACTTC. Its translation: CASSYGQREETQYF. Complete variable domain (other parts from reference TRBV5-4 and TRBJ2-5): ETGVTQSPTHLIKTRGQQVTLRCSSQSGHNTVSWYQQALGQGPQFIFQYYREEENGRGNFPPRFSGLQFPNYSSELNVNALELDDSALYLCASSYGQREETQYFGPGTRLLVL.

Only a few counts were recorded for this clone. V is TRBV2 and J is TRBJ2-1; 8 bases fit TRBD2. The CDR3 has 15 amino acids. CDR1 SNHLY and CDR2 FYNNEI come from the germline V gene. The junction had 13 bases not matched to a gene; V was cut back by 8 bases and J by 7 bases. CDR3 sequence: CASSLGAGVKNEQFF. DNA for the CDR3: TGTGCCAGCTCCCTTGGAGCGGGAGTTAAAAATGAGCAGTTCTTC.

The chain has TRBV11-2 and TRBJ1-3; 7 bases are a match to TRBD1. The trim removed 5 bases at V and 3 bases at J, leaving 10 bases unmatched. The CDR3 consists of 16 residues. CDR1 and CDR2 from the germline V gene are SGHAT and FQNNGV. The CDR3 DNA reads as TGTGCCAGCAGCCGCTCGGCGACAGGGCATGGAAACACCATATATTTT. Amino acid sequence: CASSRSATGHGNTIYF.

This clone was recorded once. The chain carries TRBV3-1 (or the pseudogene TRBV3-2) and TRBJ2-1, with 8 bases fitting TRBD2. The CDR3 length is 13 residues. Germline V gene lookup returns CDR1 LGHDT and CDR2 YNNKEL (reference sequence). Trimming removed 3 bases from V and 7 bases from J; junction bases left unmatched: 2. The CDR3 loop is CASSQGTRNEQFF. The CDR3 DNA reads TGTGCCAGCAGCCAGGGGACTAGAAATGAGCAGTTCTTC.

In DNA, the CDR3 is TGTGCCACCAGTGATTCGCAGGGGGCAGCCTACAATGAGCAGTTCTTC. Protein product: CATSDSQGAAYNEQFF. This chain uses TRBV24-1 with TRBJ2-1, with 8 bases matching TRBD1. From germline, CDR1 is KGHDR and CDR2 SFDVKD. The length of the CDR3 is 16 residues. Losses at the gene ends were 2 bases for V and 2 bases for J; bases not matched to a gene: 4.

With respect to this clone: One junction end disagrees with the germline gene, perhaps due to a read error. The same CDR3 can be traced to other DNA sequences in this sample. The rearrangement joins TRBV7-9 to TRBJ1-2, with 12 bases aligning to TRBD1. Looked up from germline, CDR1 is SEHNR and CDR2 is FQNEAQ (reference sequence). This CDR3 has 16 amino acids. The CDR3 nucleotides are TGTGCCAGCAGCCTTAGGGGACAGGGGGCCTTCTATGGCTATACCTTC. The encoded protein is CASSLRGQGAFYGYTF.